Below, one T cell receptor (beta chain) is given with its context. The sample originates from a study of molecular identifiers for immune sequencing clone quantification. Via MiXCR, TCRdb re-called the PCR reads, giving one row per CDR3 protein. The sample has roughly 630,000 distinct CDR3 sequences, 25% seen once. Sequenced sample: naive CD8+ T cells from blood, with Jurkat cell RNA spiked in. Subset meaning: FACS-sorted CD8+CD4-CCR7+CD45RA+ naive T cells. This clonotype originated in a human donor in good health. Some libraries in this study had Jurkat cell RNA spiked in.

The CDR3 bases are TGCGCCAGCAGCCTAGAGCGGTGGGACTACGAGCAGTACTTC. This translates into CASSLERWDYEQYF. The chain links TRBV4-1 to TRBJ2-7, with D maybe TRBD2 (5 bases). The CDR3 covers 14 residues. Germline-derived CDR1 and CDR2 are MGHRA and YSYEKL. The V end was cut by 4 bases, the J end by 3 bases, with 13 bases between.